This T cell receptor beta chain was captured by sequencing in a study of shared clonotypes between healthy human individuals. Data came from immunoSEQ multiplex PCR; TCRdb stores just in-frame clones and leaves some out. The sample yields around 640,000 clones, 95% to 96% seen once. Notes on this clone: The junction departs from germline at one end; a sequencing error may be responsible.

This CDR3 has 15 residues. Germline values: CDR1 MNHEY, CDR2 SMNVEV (reference sequence). Naive CD8 cells lacked CD45RO and underwent positive selection for CCR7, leaving out terminally differentiated effector memory CD45RA+ cells. The donors were adults (healthy and HIV-negative) with no recent acute infections or vaccinations. The sequence derives from a woman in her 30s in good health. The chain joins TRBV27 to TRBJ2-7; 12 bases are a match to TRBD2. Input material: naive CD8+ T cells sorted from blood. CDR3 nucleotides: TGTGCCAGCAGTTCCGGACTAGCGGGATCCTCCGAGCAGTACTTC. Translated, it gives CASSSGLAGSSEQYF.